The T cell receptor beta chain described here comes from a study of T cell changes during pregnancy in multiple sclerosis. Per the germline V gene, CDR1 is SEHNR and CDR2 is FQNEAQ (reference sequence). The V and J ends lost 4 bases and 5 bases, in that order; junction bases with no gene match: 12. This CDR3 has 18 residues. The assay was immunoSEQ multiplex PCR, and TCRdb's table has in-frame clones only and misses some. The sample lists some 96,000 clones, around 93% seen once, with around 2.1% in the top ten. The receptor's source is a female donor with multiple sclerosis, enrolled in a pregnancy study. The chain recombines TRBV7-9 with TRBJ2-2; TRBD1 aligns across 11 bases. This sample comprised peripheral blood, obtained after pregnancy. The CDR3 DNA reads as TGTGCCAGCAGCTCGCCCCTGGGACAGGGGGTACGAACCGGGGAGCTGTTTTTT. Amino acid sequence: CASSSPLGQGVRTGELFF.